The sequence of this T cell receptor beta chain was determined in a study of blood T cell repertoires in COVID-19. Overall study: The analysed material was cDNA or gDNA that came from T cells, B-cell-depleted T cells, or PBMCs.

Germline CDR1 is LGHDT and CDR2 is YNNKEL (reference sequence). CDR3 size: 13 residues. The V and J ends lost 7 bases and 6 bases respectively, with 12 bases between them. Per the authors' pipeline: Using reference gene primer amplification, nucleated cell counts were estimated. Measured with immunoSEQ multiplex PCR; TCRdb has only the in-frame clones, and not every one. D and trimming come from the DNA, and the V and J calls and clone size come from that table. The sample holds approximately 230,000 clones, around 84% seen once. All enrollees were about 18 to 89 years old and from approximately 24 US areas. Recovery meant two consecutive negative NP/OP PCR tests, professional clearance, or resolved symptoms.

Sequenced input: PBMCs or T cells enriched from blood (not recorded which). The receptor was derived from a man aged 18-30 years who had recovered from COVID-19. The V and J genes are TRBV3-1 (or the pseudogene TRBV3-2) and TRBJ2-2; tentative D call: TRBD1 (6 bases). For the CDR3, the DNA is TGTGCCAGCAAACAGGGAAATTCCGGGGAGCTGTTTTTT. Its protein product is CASKQGNSGELFF.